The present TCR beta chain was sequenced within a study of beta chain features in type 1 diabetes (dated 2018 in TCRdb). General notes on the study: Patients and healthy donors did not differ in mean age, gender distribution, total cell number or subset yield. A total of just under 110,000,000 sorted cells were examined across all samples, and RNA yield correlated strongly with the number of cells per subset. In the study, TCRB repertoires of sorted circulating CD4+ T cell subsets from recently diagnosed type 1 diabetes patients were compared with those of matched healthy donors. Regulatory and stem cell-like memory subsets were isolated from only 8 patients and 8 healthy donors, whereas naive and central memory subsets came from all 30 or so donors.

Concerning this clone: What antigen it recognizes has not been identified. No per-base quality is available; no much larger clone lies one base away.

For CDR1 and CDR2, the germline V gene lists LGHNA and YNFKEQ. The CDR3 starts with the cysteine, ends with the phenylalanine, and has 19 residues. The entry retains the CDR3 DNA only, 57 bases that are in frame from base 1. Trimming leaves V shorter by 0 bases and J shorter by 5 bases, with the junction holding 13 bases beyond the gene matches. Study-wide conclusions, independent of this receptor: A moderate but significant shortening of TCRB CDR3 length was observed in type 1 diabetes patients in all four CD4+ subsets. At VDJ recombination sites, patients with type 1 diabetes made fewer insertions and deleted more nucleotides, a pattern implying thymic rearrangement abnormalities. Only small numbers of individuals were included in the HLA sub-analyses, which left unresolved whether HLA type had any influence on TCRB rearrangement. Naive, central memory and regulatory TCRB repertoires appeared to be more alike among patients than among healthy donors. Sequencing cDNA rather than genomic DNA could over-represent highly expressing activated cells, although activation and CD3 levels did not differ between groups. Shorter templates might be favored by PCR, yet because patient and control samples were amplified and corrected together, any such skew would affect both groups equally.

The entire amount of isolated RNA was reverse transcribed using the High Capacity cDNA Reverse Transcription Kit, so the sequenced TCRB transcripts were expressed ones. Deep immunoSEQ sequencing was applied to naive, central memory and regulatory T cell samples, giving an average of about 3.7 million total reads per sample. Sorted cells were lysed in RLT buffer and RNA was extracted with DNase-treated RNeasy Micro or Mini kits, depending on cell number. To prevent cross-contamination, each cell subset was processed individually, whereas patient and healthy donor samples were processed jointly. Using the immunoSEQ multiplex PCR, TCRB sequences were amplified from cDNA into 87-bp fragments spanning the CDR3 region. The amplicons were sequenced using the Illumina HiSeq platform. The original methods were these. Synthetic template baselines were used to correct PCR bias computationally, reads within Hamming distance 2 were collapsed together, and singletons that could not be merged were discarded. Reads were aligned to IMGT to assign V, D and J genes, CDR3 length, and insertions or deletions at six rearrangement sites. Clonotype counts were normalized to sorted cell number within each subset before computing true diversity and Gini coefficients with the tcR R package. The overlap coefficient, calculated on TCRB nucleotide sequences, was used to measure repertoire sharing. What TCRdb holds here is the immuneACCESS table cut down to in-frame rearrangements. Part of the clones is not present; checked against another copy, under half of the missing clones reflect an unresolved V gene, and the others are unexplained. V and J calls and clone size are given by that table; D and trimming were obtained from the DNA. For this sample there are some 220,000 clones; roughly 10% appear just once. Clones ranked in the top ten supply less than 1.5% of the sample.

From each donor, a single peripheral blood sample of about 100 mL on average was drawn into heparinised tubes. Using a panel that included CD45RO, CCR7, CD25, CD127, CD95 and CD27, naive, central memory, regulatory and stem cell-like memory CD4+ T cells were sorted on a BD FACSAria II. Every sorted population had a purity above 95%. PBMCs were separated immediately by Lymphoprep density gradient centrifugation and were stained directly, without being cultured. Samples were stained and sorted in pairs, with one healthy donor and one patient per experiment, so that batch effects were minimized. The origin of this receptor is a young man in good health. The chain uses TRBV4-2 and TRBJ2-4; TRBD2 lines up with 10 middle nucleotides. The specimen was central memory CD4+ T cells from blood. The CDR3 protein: CASSQDQASGSYSENIQYF. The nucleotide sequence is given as TGTGCCAGCAGCCAAGATCAGGCTAGCGGGAGCTACTCGGAAAACATTCAGTACTTC.